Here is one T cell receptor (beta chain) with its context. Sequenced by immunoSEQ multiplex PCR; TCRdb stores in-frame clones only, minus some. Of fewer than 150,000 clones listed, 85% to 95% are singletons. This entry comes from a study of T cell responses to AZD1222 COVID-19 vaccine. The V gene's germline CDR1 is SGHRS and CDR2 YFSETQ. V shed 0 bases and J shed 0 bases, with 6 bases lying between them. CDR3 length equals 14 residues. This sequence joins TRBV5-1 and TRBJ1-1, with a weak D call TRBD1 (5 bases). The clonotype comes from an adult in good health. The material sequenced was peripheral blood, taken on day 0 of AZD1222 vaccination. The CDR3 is CASSLEGMNTEAFF. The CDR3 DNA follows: TGCGCCAGCAGCTTGGAGGGGATGAACACTGAAGCTTTCTTT.